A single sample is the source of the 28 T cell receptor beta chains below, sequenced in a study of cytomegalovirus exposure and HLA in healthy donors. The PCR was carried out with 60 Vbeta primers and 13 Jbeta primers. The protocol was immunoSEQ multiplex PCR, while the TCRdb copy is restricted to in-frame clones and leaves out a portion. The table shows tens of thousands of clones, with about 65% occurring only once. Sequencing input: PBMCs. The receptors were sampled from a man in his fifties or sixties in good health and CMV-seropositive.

This CDR3 is CASSYSWGNGEQYF. In nucleotides, the CDR3 is TGTGCCAGCAGTTACTCTTGGGGCAACGGCGAGCAGTACTTC. The genes are TRBV6-5 and TRBJ2-5; the D gene is possibly TRBD1 (5 bases). The last part of the DNA fits TRBJ2-7 better; the J call may be wrong. Germline V gene data show CDR1 as MNHEY and CDR2 as SVGAGI. The CDR3 sequence is 14 residues long.

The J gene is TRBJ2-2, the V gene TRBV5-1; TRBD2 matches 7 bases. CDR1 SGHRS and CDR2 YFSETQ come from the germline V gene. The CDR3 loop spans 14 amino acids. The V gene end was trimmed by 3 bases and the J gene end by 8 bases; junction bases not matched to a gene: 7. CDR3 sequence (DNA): TGCGCCAGCAGCTCCCTAGCGGTACAGGGGGAGCTGTTTTTT. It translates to CASSSLAVQGELFF.

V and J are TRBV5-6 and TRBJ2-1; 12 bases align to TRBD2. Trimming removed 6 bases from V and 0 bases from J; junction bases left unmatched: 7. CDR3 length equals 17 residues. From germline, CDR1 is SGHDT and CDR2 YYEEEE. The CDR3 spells CASISSGRASSYNEQFF. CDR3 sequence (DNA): TGTGCCAGCATTTCTAGCGGGAGGGCAAGCTCCTACAATGAGCAGTTCTTC.

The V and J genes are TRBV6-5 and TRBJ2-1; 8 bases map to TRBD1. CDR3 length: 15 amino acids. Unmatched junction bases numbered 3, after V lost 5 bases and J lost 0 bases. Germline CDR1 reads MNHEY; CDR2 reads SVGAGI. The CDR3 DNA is TGTGCCAGCAGTCCGGGGACAGGCTCCTACAATGAGCAGTTCTTC. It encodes CASSPGTGSYNEQFF.

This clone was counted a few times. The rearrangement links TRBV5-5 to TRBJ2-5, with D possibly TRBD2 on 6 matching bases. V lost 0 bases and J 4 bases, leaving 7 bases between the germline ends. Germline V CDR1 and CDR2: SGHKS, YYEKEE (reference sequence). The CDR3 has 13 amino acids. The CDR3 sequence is CASSLGSGETQYF. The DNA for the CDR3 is TGTGCCAGCAGCTTGGGTAGCGGAGAGACCCAGTACTTC.

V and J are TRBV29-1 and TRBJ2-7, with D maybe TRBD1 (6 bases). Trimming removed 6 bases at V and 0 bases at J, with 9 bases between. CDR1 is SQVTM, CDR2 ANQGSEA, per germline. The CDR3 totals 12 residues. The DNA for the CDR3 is TGCAGCGTATCGGACAGCTCCTACGAGCAGTACTTC. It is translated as CSVSDSSYEQYF.

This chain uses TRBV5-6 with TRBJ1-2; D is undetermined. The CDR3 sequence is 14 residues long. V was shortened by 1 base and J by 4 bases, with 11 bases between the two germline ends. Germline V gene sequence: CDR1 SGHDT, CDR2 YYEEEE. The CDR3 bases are TGTGCCAGCAGCTTGATGCCGGGATCCTATGGCTACACCTTC. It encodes CASSLMPGSYGYTF.

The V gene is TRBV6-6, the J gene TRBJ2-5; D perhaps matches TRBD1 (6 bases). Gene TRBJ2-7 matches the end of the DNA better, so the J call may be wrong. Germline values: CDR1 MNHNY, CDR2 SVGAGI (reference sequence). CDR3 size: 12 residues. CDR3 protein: CASRQGNYEQYF. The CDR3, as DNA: TGTGCCAGCAGACAGGGAAACTACGAGCAGTACTTC.

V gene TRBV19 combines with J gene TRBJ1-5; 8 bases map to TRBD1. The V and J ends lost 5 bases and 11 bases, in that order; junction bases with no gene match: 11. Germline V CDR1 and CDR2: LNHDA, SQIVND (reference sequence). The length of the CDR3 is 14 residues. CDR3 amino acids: CASSPRQGQRAQHF. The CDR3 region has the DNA TGTGCCAGTAGTCCACGACAGGGGCAAAGGGCCCAGCATTTT.

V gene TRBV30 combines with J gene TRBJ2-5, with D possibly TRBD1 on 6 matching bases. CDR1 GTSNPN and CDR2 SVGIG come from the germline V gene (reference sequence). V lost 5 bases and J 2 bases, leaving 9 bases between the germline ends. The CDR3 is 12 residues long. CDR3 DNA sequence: TGTGCCTGGGACAGGATGCAAGAGACCCAGTACTTC. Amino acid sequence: CAWDRMQETQYF.

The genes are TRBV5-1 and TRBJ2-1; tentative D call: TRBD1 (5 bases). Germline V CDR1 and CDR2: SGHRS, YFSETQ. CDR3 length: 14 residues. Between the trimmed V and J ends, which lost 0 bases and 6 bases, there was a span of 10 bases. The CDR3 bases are TGCGCCAGCAGCTTGGGAGACAGTTCCAATGAGCAGTTCTTC. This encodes CASSLGDSSNEQFF.

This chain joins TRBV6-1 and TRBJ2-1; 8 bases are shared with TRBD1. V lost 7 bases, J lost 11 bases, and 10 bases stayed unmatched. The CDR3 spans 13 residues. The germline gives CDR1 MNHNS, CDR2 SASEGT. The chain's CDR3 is CASNRTGSLKQFF. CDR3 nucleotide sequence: TGTGCCAGCAACCGGACAGGGTCGTTAAAGCAGTTCTTC.

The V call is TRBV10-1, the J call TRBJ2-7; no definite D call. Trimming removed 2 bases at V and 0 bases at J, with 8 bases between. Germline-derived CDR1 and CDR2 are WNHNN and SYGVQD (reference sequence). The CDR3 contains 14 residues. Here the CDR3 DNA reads TGCGCCAGCAGTGAGACCGAGAACTCCTACGAGCAGTACTTC. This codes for CASSETENSYEQYF.

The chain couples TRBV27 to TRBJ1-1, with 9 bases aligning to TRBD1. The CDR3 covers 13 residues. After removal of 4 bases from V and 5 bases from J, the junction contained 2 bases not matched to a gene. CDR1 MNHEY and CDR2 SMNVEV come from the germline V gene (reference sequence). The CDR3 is CASSSQGATEAFF. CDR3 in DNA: TGTGCCAGCAGTTCACAGGGGGCAACTGAAGCTTTCTTT.

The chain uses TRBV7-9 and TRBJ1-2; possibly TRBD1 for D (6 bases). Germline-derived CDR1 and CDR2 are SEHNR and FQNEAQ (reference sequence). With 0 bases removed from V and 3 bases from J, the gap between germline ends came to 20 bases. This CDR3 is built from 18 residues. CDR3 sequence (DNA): TGTGCCAGCAGCTTAGCGACGGCAGGGGAGGGCGTAGACTATGGCTACACCTTC. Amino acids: CASSLATAGEGVDYGYTF.

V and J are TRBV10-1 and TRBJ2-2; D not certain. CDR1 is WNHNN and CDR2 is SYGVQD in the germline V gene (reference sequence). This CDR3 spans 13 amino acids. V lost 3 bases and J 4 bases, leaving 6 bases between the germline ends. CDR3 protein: CASSDSGTGELFF. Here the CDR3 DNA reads TGCGCCAGCAGTGATTCGGGCACCGGGGAGCTGTTTTTT.

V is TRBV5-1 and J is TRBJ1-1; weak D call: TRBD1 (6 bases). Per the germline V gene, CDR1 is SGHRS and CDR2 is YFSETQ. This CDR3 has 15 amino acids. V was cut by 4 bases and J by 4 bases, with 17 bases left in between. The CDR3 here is CASSLGQTRGTEAFF. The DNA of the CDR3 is TGCGCCAGCAGCCTCGGACAGACAAGAGGCACTGAAGCTTTCTTT.

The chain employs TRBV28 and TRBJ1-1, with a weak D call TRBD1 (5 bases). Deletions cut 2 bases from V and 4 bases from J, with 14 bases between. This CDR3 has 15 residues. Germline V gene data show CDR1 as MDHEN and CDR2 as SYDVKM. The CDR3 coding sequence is TGTGCCAGCAGTTTAGGCGGGACGTGGGGCACTGAAGCTTTCTTT. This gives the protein CASSLGGTWGTEAFF.

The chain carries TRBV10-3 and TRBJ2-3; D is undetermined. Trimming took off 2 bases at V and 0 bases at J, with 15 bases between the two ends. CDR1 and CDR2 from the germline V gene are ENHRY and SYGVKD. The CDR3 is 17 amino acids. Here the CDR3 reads CAISEAAWATSTDTQYF. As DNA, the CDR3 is TGTGCCATCAGTGAGGCCGCTTGGGCCACTAGCACAGATACGCAGTATTTT.

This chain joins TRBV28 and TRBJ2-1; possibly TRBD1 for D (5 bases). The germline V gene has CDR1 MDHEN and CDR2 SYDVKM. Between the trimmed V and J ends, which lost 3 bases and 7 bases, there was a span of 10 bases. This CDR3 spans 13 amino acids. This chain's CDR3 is CASSFRSGNEQFF. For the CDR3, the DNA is TGTGCCAGCAGTTTTCGTTCAGGGAATGAGCAGTTCTTC.

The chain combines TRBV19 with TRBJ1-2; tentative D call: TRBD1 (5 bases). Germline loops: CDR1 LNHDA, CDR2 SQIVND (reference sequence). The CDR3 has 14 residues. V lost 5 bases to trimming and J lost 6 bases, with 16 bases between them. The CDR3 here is CASSVRTSGNGYTF. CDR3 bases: TGTGCCAGTAGTGTCAGGACCTCAGGGAATGGCTACACCTTC. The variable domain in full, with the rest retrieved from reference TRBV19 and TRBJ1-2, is DGGITQSPKYLFRKEGQNVTLSCEQNLNHDAMYWYRQDPGQGLRLIYYSQIVNDFQKGDIAEGYSVSREKKESFPLTVTSAQKNPTAFYLCASSVRTSGNGYTFGSGTRLTVV.

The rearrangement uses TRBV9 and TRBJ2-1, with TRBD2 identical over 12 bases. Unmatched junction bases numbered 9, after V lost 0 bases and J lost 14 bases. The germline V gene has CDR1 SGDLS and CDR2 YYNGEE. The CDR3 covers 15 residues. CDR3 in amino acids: CASSVDASGGAHEFF. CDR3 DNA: TGTGCCAGCAGCGTAGATGCTAGCGGGGGGGCACATGAGTTCTTC. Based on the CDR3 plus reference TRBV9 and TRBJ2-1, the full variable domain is DSGVTQTPKHLITATGQRVTLRCSPRSGDLSVYWYQQSLDQGLQFLIQYYNGEERAKGNILERFSAQQFPDLHSELNLSSLELGDSALYFCASSVDASGGAHEFFGPGTRLTVL.

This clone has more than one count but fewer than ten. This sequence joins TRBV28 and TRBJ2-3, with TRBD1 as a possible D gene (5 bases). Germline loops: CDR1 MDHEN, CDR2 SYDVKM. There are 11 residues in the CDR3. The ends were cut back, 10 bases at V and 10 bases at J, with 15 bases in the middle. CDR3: CATQGLQPQYF. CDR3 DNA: TGTGCCACCCAGGGTCTCCAGCCGCAGTATTTT. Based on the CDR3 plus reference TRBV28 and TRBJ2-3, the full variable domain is DVKVTQSSRYLVKRTGEKVFLECVQDMDHENMFWYRQDPGLGLRLIYFSYDVKMKEKGDIPEGYSVSREKKERFSLILESASTNQTSMYLCATQGLQPQYFGPGTRLTVL.

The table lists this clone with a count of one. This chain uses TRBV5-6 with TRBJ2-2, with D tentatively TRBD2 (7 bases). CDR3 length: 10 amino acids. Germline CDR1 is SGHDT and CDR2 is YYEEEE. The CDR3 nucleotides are TGTGAAGGGGGGGCCGGGGAGCTGTTTTTT. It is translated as CEGGAGELFF.

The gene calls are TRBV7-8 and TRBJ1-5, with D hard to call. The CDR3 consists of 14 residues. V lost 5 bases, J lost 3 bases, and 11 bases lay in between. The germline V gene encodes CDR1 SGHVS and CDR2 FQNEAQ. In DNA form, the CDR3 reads TGTGCCAGCAGCGGGAGATCTTCCAATCAGCCCCAGCATTTT. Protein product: CASSGRSSNQPQHF. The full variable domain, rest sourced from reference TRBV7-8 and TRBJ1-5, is GAGVSQSPRYKVAKRGQDVALRCDPISGHVSLFWYQQALGQGPEFLTYFQNEAQLDKSGLPSDRFFAERPEGSVSTLKIQRTQQEDSAVYLCASSGRSSNQPQHFGDGTRLSIL.

The CDR3 here is CASSYGTGTMFF. Written as DNA, the CDR3 is TGTGCCAGCAGCTACGGGACAGGGACGATGTTTTTT. This chain links TRBV14 with TRBJ2-2; TRBD1 matches 9 bases. With 5 bases clipped from V and 15 bases from J, the junction kept 7 bases outside the gene matches. The germline V gene has CDR1 SGHDN and CDR2 FVKESK. The CDR3 extends over 12 amino acids.

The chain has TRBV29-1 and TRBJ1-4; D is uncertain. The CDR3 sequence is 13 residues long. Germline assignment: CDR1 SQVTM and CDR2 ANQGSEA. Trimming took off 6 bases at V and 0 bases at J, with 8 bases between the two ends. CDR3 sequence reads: CSVIVATNEKLFF. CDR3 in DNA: TGCAGCGTCATAGTTGCAACTAATGAAAAACTGTTTTTT.

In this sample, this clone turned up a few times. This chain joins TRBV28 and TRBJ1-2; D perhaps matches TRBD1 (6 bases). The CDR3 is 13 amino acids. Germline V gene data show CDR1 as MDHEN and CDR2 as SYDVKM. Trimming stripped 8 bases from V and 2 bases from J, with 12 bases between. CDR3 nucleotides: TGTGCCAGCGGCGGGGGGCAGAACTATGGCTACACCTTC. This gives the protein CASGGGQNYGYTF.